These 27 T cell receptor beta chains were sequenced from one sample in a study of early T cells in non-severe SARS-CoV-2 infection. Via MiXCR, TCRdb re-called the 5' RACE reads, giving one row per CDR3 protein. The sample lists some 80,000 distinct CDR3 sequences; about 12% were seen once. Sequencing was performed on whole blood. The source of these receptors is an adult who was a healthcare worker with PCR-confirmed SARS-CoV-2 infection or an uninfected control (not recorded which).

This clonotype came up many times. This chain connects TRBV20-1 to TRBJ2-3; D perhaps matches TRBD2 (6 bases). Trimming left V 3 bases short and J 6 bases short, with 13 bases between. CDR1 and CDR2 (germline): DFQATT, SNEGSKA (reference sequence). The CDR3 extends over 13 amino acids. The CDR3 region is CSARWPGRDTQYF. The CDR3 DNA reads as TGCAGTGCTAGGTGGCCTGGGAGGGATACGCAGTATTTT.

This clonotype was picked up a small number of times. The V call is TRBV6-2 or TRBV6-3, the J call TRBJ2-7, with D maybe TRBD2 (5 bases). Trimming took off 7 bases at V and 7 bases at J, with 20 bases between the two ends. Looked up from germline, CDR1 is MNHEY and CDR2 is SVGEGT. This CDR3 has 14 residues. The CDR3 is CASTQDHNGDEQYF. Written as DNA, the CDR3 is TGTGCCAGCACTCAGGACCACAACGGGGATGAGCAGTACTTC.

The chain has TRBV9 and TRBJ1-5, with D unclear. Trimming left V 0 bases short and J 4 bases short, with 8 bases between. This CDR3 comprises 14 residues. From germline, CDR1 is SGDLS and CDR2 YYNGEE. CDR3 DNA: TGTGCCAGCAGCGTAGACACAGAAAATCAGCCCCAGCATTTT. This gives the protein CASSVDTENQPQHF.

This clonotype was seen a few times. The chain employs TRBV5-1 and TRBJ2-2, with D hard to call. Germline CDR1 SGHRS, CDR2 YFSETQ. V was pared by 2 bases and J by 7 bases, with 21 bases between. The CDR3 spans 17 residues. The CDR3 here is CASSFDPSATLYGELFF. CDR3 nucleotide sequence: TGCGCCAGCAGCTTTGATCCTTCGGCAACATTATACGGGGAGCTGTTTTTT.

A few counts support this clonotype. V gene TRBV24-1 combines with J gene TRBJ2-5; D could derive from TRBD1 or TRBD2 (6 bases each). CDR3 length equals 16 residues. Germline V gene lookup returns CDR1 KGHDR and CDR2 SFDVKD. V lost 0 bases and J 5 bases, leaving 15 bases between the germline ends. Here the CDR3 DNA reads TGTGCCACCAGTGATTTGAGACGGGAGCAGGGGGAGACCCAGTACTTC. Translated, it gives CATSDLRREQGETQYF.

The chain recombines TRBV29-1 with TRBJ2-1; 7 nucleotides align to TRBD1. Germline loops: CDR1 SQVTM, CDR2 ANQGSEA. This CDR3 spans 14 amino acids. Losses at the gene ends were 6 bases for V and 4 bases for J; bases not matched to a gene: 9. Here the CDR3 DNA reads TGCAGCGTGGAACCGGGACAGCCTTACAATGAGCAGTTCTTC. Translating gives CSVEPGQPYNEQFF.

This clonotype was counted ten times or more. Here the CDR3 DNA reads TGTGCCAGCAGTTTATCTATAACTTTTAGCACAGATACGCAGTATTTT. It translates to CASSLSITFSTDTQYF. The chain recombines TRBV12-3 or TRBV12-4 with TRBJ2-3; D remains unclear. Trimming removed 2 bases from V and 0 bases from J, with 12 bases in between. This CDR3 region has 16 residues.

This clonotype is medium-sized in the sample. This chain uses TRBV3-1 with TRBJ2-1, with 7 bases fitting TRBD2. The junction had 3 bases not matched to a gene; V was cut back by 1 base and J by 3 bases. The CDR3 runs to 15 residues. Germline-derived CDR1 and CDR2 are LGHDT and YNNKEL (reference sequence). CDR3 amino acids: CASSQGTGGYNEQFF. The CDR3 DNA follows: TGTGCCAGCAGCCAAGGGACGGGAGGCTACAATGAGCAGTTCTTC.

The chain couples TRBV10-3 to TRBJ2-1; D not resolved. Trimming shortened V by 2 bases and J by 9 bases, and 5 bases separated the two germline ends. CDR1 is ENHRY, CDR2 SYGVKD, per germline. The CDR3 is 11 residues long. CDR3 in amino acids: CAISEGGEQFF. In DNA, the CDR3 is TGTGCCATCAGTGAGGGTGGTGAGCAGTTCTTC.

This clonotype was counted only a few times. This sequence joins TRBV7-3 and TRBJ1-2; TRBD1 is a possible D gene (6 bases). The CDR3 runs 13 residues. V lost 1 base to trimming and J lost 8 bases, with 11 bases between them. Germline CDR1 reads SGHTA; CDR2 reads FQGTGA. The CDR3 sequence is CASSLNRAGGYTF. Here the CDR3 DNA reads TGTGCCAGCAGCTTAAACAGGGCGGGCGGCTACACCTTC.

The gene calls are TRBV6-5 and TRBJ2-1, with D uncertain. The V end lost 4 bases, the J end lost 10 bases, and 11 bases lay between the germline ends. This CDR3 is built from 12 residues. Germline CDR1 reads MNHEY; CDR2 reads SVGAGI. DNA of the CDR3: TGTGCCAGCAGTTCCACTGCCCAAGAGCAGTTCTTC. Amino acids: CASSSTAQEQFF.

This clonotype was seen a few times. This CDR3 reads CASSLEGARADTQYF. CDR3 DNA sequence: TGTGCCAGCAGCTTGGAGGGGGCTCGGGCAGATACGCAGTATTTT. The chain has TRBV5-4 and TRBJ2-3; 7 bases are shared with TRBD1. Germline trimming cut 0 bases from V and 4 bases from J; bases unmatched to any gene: 5. CDR1 SGHNT and CDR2 YYREEE come from the germline V gene (reference sequence). This CDR3 region has 15 residues. Based on the CDR3 plus reference TRBV5-4 and TRBJ2-3, the full variable domain is ETGVTQSPTHLIKTRGQQVTLRCSSQSGHNTVSWYQQALGQGPQFIFQYYREEENGRGNFPPRFSGLQFPNYSSELNVNALELDDSALYLCASSLEGARADTQYFGPGTRLTVL.

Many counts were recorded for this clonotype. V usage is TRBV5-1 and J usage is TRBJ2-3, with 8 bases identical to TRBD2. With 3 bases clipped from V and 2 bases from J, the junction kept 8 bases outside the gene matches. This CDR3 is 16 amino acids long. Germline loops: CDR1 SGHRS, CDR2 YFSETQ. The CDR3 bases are TGCGCCAGCAGCTCCTCCGGGACTAGACACACAGATACGCAGTATTTT. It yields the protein CASSSSGTRHTDTQYF.

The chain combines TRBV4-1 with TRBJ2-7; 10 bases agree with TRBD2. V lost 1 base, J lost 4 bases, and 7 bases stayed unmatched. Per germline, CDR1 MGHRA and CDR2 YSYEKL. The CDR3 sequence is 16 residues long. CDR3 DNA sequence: TGCGCCAGCAGCCAAGCTCTTACGGGACTAGCGTACGAGCAGTACTTC. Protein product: CASSQALTGLAYEQYF.

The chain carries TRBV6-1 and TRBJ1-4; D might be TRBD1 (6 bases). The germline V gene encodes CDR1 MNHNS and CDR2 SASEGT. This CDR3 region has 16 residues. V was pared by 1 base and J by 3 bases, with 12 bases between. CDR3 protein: CASSEGYREPNEKLFF. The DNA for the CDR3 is TGTGCCAGCAGTGAAGGATACAGGGAACCTAATGAAAAACTGTTTTTT.

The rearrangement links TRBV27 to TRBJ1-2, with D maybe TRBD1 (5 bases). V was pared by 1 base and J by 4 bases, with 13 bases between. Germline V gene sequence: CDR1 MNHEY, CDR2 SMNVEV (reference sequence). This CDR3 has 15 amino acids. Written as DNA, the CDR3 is TGTGCCAGCAGTTTATTGACCGGGGCCGCCTATGGCTACACCTTC. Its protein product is CASSLLTGAAYGYTF.

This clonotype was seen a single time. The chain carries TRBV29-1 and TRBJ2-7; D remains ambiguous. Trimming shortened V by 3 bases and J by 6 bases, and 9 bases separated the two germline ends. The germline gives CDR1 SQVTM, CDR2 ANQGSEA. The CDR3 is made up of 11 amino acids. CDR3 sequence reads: CSVDRMGEQYF. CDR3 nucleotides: TGCAGCGTTGACAGGATGGGCGAGCAGTACTTC.

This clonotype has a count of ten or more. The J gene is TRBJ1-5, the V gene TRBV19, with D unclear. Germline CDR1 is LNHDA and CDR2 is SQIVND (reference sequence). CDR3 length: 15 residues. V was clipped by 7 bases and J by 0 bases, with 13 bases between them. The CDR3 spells CASTPGSYSNQPQHF. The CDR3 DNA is TGTGCCAGTACCCCAGGATCTTATAGCAATCAGCCCCAGCATTTT.

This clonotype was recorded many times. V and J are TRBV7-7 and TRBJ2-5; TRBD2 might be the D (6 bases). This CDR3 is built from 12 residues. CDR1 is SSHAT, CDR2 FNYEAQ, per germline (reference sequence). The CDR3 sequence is CASGGAGETQYF. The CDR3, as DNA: TGTGCTAGCGGCGGGGCGGGGGAGACCCAGTACTTC. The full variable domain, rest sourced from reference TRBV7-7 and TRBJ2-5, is GAGVSQSPRYKVTKRGQDVTLRCDPISSHATLYWYQQALGQGPEFLTYFNYEAQPDKSGLPSDRFSAERPEGSISTLTIQRTEQRDSAMYRCASGGAGETQYFGPGTRLLVL.

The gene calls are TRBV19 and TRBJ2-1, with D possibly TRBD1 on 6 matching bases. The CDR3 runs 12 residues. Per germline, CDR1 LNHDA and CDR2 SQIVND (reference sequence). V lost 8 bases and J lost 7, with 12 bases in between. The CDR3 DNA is TGTGCCAGTCAACAGGGTTGGAATGAGCAGTTCTTC. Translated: CASQQGWNEQFF.

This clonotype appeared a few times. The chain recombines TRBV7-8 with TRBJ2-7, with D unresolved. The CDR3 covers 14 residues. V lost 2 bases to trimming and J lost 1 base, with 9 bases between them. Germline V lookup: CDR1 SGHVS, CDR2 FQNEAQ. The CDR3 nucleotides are TGTGCCAGCAGCTTAAAGCTGGCTTCCTACGAGCAGTACTTC. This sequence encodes CASSLKLASYEQYF.

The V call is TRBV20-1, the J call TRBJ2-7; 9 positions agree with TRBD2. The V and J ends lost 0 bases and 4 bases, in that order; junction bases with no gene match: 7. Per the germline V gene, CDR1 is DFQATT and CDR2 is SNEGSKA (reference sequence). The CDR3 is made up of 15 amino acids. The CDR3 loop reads CSARDPVREGYEQYF. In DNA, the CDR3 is TGCAGTGCTAGAGATCCAGTGCGGGAGGGATACGAGCAGTACTTC.

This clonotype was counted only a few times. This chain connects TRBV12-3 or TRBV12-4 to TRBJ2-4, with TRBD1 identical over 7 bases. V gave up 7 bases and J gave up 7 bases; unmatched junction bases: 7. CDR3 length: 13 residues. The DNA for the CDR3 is TGTGCCAGCACCCCCACAGGGGTGAACATTCAGTACTTC. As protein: CASTPTGVNIQYF.

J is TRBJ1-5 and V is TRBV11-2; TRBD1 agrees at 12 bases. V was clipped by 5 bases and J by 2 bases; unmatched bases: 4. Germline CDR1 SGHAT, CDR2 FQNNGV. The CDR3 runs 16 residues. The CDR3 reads CASSPWDRGRNQPQHF. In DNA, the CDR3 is TGTGCCAGCAGCCCATGGGACAGGGGGCGCAATCAGCCCCAGCATTTT.

As DNA, the CDR3 is TGCAGCGTTGTAACGGAGGACAGCAATCAGCCCCAGCATTTT. Its protein product is CSVVTEDSNQPQHF. The chain has TRBV29-1 and TRBJ1-5; no reliable D call. CDR1 and CDR2 (germline): SQVTM, ANQGSEA. This CDR3 region has 14 residues. V lost 4 bases and J 1 base, leaving 11 bases between the germline ends.

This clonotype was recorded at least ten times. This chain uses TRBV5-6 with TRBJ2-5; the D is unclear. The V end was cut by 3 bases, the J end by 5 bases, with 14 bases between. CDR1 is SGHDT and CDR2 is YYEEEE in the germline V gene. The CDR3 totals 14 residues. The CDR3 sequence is CASSYRRFGETQYF. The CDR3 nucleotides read TGTGCCAGCAGCTACAGAAGGTTCGGGGAGACCCAGTACTTC.

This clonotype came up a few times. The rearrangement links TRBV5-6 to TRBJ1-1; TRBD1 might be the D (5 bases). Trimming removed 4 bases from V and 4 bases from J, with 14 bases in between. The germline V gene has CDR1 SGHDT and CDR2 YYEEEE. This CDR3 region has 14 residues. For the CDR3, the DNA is TGTGCCAGCAGCCACAGGACAAACTTCACTGAAGCTTTCTTT. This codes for CASSHRTNFTEAFF. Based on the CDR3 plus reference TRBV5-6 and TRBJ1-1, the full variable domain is DAGVTQSPTHLIKTRGQQVTLRCSPKSGHDTVSWYQQALGQGPQFIFQYYEEEERQRGNFPDRFSGHQFPNYSSELNVNALLLGDSALYLCASSHRTNFTEAFFGQGTRLTVV.